This T cell receptor (beta chain) was sequenced for a study of T-cell reconstitution after alpha-beta-depleted transplantation in children. Overall study results and limits: From newly produced T cells came most of the T-cell counts and diversity one year after transplant. Several hundred graft clones that had expanded were reportedly the source of alpha-beta T cells about two months after transplant. In some patients, recipient T cells and intrathymic progenitors surviving conditioning explained high day-60 diversity.

On this clonotype itself: Its antigen is not identified.

Unique molecular identifiers were incorporated during preparation of the TCRbeta library. In TCRdb, the PCR reads were re-called with MiXCR into one record per CDR3 protein. The sample includes fewer than 700,000 distinct CDR3 sequences, 20% to 25% seen only once; the top ten take 12% to 15%. The CDR3 contains 13 residues. V shed 4 bases and J shed 6 bases, with 12 bases lying between them. Per the germline V gene, CDR1 is DFQATT and CDR2 is SNEGSKA (reference sequence). This material consisted of PBMCs, mostly from graft donor cells, taken 360 days after TCRalphabeta/CD19-depleted stem cell transplant. This clonotype was obtained from a boy younger than two who had a stem cell transplant for acute myeloid leukemia, so the T cells may come from the graft donor. This chain connects TRBV20-1 to TRBJ1-4, with D possibly being TRBD1 (6 bases). Here the CDR3 DNA reads TGCAGTGCTACCGGACAGTGGTATGAAAAACTGTTTTTT. Translated: CSATGQWYEKLFF.